Shown below are 21 T cell receptor beta chains from a single sample sequenced in a study of human T cells and chemical hapten exposure. Time point denoted: patch test 3, about 24 weeks after DPC sensitization. Specified treatment: therapeutic diphenylcyclopropenone sensitization with weekly scalp DPC. TCRdb called the RACE reads again in MiXCR, with one record for every CDR3 protein. The data contain 55,000 to 75,000 distinct CDR3 sequences, around an eighth of them singletons. Material: whole blood, obtained in connection with sensitization to the hapten diphenylcyclopropenone (DPC). The receptors were gathered from a man aged 30 to 45 with alopecia areata. Some clones in this sample may be carry-over from other donors' samples.

This clonotype was recorded a few times. The chain employs TRBV19 and TRBJ2-6, with D perhaps matching TRBD1 (5 bases). Germline CDR1 reads LNHDA; CDR2 reads SQIVND (reference sequence). The CDR3 runs 17 residues. Trimming stripped 8 bases from V and 1 base from J, with 18 bases between. The CDR3 coding sequence is TGTGCCAGTTCGGATGAAAGGGGAAGGTCTGGGGCCAACGTCCTGACTTTC. Translation gives CASSDERGRSGANVLTF.

The sample holds a few counts of this clonotype. The chain links TRBV2 to TRBJ2-1, with 9 bases identical to TRBD1. V shed 11 bases and J 2 bases; nucleotides not matched to a gene: 4. Per the germline V gene, CDR1 is SNHLY and CDR2 is FYNNEI. The CDR3 contains 13 residues. In nucleotides, the CDR3 is TGTGCCGGGGGACAGGGCGCCTACAATGAGCAGTTCTTC. Translated: CAGGQGAYNEQFF.

This clonotype was counted a few times. The chain's CDR3 is CASRDSSYNSPLHF. CDR3 DNA sequence: TGTGCCAGCAGGGACAGCTCCTATAATTCACCCCTCCACTTT. The chain couples TRBV6-5 to TRBJ1-6; D may be TRBD1 (6 bases). The CDR3 length is 14 residues. Germline V gene data show CDR1 as MNHEY and CDR2 as SVGAGI. The V and J ends lost 6 bases and 0 bases respectively, with 6 bases between them.

This clonotype has only a few counts. This rearrangement joins TRBV5-1 to TRBJ2-1; 10 bases align to TRBD2. CDR1 is SGHRS, CDR2 YFSETQ, per germline. Unmatched junction bases numbered 5, after V lost 0 bases and J lost 8 bases. The CDR3 is 15 amino acids. CDR3 protein: CASSLAGLAKHEQFF. Written as DNA, the CDR3 is TGCGCCAGCAGCTTGGCGGGACTAGCGAAGCATGAGCAGTTCTTC.

This clonotype was observed a handful of times. The chain combines TRBV7-9 with TRBJ1-1; TRBD1 matches at 7 bases. CDR3 length: 13 residues. The V and J ends lost 1 base and 6 bases, in that order; junction bases with no gene match: 2. CDR1 is SEHNR and CDR2 is FQNEAQ in the germline V gene (reference sequence). CDR3 sequence: CASSLVQGAEAFF. CDR3 nucleotide sequence: TGTGCCAGCAGCTTAGTTCAGGGGGCTGAAGCTTTCTTT.

This clonotype was counted once. This rearrangement joins TRBV12-3 or TRBV12-4 to TRBJ1-5, with D uncertain. The CDR3 loop spans 11 amino acids. Trimming cost V 3 bases and J 7 bases, with 4 bases left between them. The chain's CDR3 is CASSFGQPQHF. The CDR3 nucleotides read TGTGCCAGCAGTTTTGGGCAGCCCCAGCATTTT.

The chain joins TRBV3-1 to TRBJ1-2; no definite D call. The CDR3 is 14 residues long. Germline-derived CDR1 and CDR2 are LGHDT and YNNKEL (reference sequence). V was cut by 0 bases and J by 4 bases, with 9 bases left in between. The CDR3 nucleotides are TGTGCCAGCAGCCAAGATCCGTCGGTCTATGGCTACACCTTC. Translated, it gives CASSQDPSVYGYTF.

This clonotype was counted between two and nine times. This chain links TRBV6-4 with TRBJ2-3; TRBD2 matches at 10 bases. This CDR3 has 15 amino acids. CDR1 is MRHNA, CDR2 SNTAGT, per germline. V trimming: 5 bases; J trimming: 5 bases; junction bases outside the gene matches: 7. DNA for the CDR3: TGTGCCAGCAGTCCTCTAGCGGGGGAGGGAGATACGCAGTATTTT. Its translation is CASSPLAGEGDTQYF.

There are many counts of this clonotype. V usage is TRBV20-1 and J usage is TRBJ2-1, with TRBD2 matching 11 bases. CDR3 length equals 17 residues. Trimming took 3 bases from V and 2 from J; bases not matched to a gene: 9. Germline-derived CDR1 and CDR2 are DFQATT and SNEGSKA (reference sequence). CDR3 DNA: TGCAGTGCTAGGCTTAGCGGGGGGGCCGGGCCCTACAATGAGCAGTTCTTC. Its translation: CSARLSGGAGPYNEQFF.

This clonotype was detected many times. The V and J genes are TRBV7-8 and TRBJ1-1; unclear D gene. V was cut by 7 bases and J by 6 bases, with 15 bases left in between. CDR1 SGHVS and CDR2 FQNEAQ come from the germline V gene. The CDR3 consists of 13 residues. CDR3 nucleotide sequence: TGTGCCAGCATTGGACGGGCCTTGTCTGAAGCTTTCTTT. Protein product: CASIGRALSEAFF.

This clonotype was counted at least ten times. The chain employs TRBV4-3 and TRBJ1-1; D not certain. This CDR3 spans 14 amino acids. With 0 bases removed from V and 1 base from J, the gap between germline ends came to 6 bases. CDR1 is LGHNA and CDR2 is YSLEER in the germline V gene. In DNA, the CDR3 is TGCGCCAGCAGCCAAGACTCCGGGAACACTGAAGCTTTCTTT. It codes for CASSQDSGNTEAFF.

This chain connects TRBV7-9 to TRBJ2-7, with D uncertain. Trimming left V 4 bases short and J 2 bases short, with 12 bases between. The CDR3 runs 14 residues. Per germline, CDR1 SEHNR and CDR2 FQNEAQ (reference sequence). CDR3 in amino acids: CASSSEIYAYEQYF. CDR3 nucleotides: TGTGCCAGCAGCTCCGAAATCTACGCCTACGAGCAGTACTTC.

This clonotype was picked up many times. The chain joins TRBV20-1 to TRBJ1-5; no definite D call. Trimming removed 5 bases from V and 1 base from J, with 9 bases in between. This CDR3 spans 13 amino acids. Germline loops: CDR1 DFQATT, CDR2 SNEGSKA (reference sequence). The CDR3, as DNA: TGCAGTGCTGCCCCAGGCAGCAATCAGCCCCAGCATTTT. Translating gives CSAAPGSNQPQHF.

The CDR3 nucleotides are TGTGCCAGCAGCCTGACATGGGACAGAACGAGCACAGATACGCAGTATTTT. Its translation: CASSLTWDRTSTDTQYF. The chain is built from TRBV7-6 and TRBJ2-3; TRBD1 aligns across 7 bases. Germline V lookup: CDR1 SGHVS, CDR2 FNYEAQ. J gave up 0 bases and V 5 bases, and 11 bases lay outside the gene matches. The CDR3 consists of 17 residues. Drawing the rest from reference TRBV7-6 and TRBJ2-3, the complete variable domain is GAGVSQSPRYKVTKRGQDVALRCDPISGHVSLYWYRQALGQGPEFLTYFNYEAQQDKSGLPNDRFSAERPEGSISTLTIQRTEQRDSAMYRCASSLTWDRTSTDTQYFGPGTRLTVL.

The V and J genes are TRBV21-1 and TRBJ1-2; the DNA was not compared with TRBD1, the D call given in the table. TRBV21-1 is reported as a pseudogene. The CDR3 is 16 residues long. DNA of the CDR3: TGTGCCAGCAGCAAAAGCCCCTACAGGGGGCAGCATGGCTACACCTTC. This sequence encodes CASSKSPYRGQHGYTF.

The rearrangement links TRBV20-1 to TRBJ1-3, with 8 bases identical to TRBD1. Trimming at V came to 5 bases and at J to 2 bases, leaving 8 bases not matched to a gene. CDR3 length: 15 amino acids. Germline lookup yields CDR1 DFQATT and CDR2 SNEGSKA (reference sequence). As DNA, the CDR3 is TGCAGTGCTGGGACAGGAGGACTCCCTGGAAACACCATATATTTT. This gives the protein CSAGTGGLPGNTIYF.

At least ten counts were recorded for this clonotype. The chain combines TRBV3-1 with TRBJ1-3, with a tentative D call TRBD1 (6 bases). Trimming shortened V by 1 base and J by 4 bases, and 14 bases separated the two germline ends. CDR1 and CDR2 from the germline V gene are LGHDT and YNNKEL (reference sequence). The length of the CDR3 is 16 residues. CDR3 sequence reads: CASSQGAQGLGNTIYF. The DNA for the CDR3 is TGTGCCAGCAGCCAAGGGGCCCAGGGGCTAGGAAACACCATATATTTT.

This clonotype was counted ten times or more. The rearrangement joins TRBV24-1 to TRBJ1-5, with no clear D. Looked up from germline, CDR1 is KGHDR and CDR2 is SFDVKD. The CDR3 extends over 13 amino acids. V was cut by 4 bases and J by 0 bases, with 3 bases left in between. CDR3 protein: CATSEYSNQPQHF. Here the CDR3 DNA reads TGTGCCACCAGTGAGTATAGCAATCAGCCCCAGCATTTT.

This clonotype was detected only a few times. CDR3 in DNA: TGTGCCACCAGTGAAGCCGACGGGGCCTACGAGCAGTACTTC. Protein product: CATSEADGAYEQYF. This rearrangement joins TRBV24-1 to TRBJ2-7, with D possibly TRBD2 on 5 matching bases. This CDR3 comprises 14 residues. V was cut by 4 bases and J by 2 bases, with 11 bases left in between. Germline V gives CDR1 KGHDR, CDR2 SFDVKD.

In this sample, this clonotype turned up a few times. This chain uses TRBV7-9 with TRBJ2-1; 7 bases agree with TRBD2. This CDR3 is built from 15 residues. With 5 bases clipped from V and 1 base from J, the junction kept 5 bases outside the gene matches. CDR1 SEHNR and CDR2 FQNEAQ come from the germline V gene (reference sequence). The CDR3 spells CASSPHGGSYNEQFF. The DNA of the CDR3 is TGTGCCAGCAGCCCCCACGGGGGGTCCTACAATGAGCAGTTCTTC.

This clonotype was found many times. V usage is TRBV7-2 and J usage is TRBJ2-3; D perhaps matches TRBD2 (5 bases). CDR3 length: 12 residues. CDR1 and CDR2 (germline): SGHTA, FQGNSA. Between the trimmed V and J ends, which lost 5 bases and 6 bases, there was a span of 9 bases. The CDR3 sequence: CASSPSRDTQYF. The CDR3 nucleotides are TGTGCCAGCAGCCCTAGCAGGGATACGCAGTATTTT.